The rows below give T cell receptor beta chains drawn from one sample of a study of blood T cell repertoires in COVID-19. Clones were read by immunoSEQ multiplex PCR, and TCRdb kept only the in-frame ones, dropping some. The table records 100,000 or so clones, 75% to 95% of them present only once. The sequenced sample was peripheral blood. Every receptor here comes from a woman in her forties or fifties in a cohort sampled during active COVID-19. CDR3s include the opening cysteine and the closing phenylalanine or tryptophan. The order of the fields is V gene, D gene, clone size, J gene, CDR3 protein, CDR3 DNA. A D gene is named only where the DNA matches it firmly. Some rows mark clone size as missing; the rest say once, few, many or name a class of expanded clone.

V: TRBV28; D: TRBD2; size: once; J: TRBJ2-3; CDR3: CASSSLLILSASGSTDTQYF; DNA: TGTGCCAGCAGTTCCCTACTGATACTTTCGGCTAGCGGGAGCACAGATACGCAGTATTTT
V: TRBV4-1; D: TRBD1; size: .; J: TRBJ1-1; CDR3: CASHQTGGTEAFF; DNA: TGCGCCAGCCACCAAACAGGGGGAACTGAAGCTTTCTTT
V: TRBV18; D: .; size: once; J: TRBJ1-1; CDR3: CASSPPRNTEAFF; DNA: TGTGCCAGCTCACCACCCAGAAACACTGAAGCTTTCTTT
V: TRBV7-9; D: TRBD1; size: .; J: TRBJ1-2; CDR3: CASSPQTGFNYGYTF; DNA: TGTGCCAGCAGCCCCCAGACAGGGTTTAACTATGGCTACACCTTC
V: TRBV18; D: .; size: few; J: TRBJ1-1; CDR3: CASRSTPNTEAFF; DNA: TGTGCCAGTAGATCAACCCCGAACACTGAAGCTTTCTTT
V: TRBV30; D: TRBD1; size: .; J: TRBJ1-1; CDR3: CAWITRQGNEAFF; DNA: TGTGCCTGGATTACCCGACAGGGAAATGAAGCTTTCTTT
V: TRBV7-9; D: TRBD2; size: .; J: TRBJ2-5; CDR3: CASSLEIVAGGPGETQYF; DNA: TGTGCCAGCAGCTTAGAGATAGTAGCGGGAGGGCCTGGTGAGACCCAGTACTTC
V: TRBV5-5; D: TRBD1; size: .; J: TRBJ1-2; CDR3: CASSLGYTGGAPYGYTF; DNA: TGTGCCAGCAGCTTGGGGTACACAGGGGGCGCCCCGTATGGCTACACCTTC
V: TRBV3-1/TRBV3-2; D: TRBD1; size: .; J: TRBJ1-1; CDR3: CASSHPDRGGEAFF; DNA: TGTGCCAGCAGCCACCCGGACAGGGGAGGTGAAGCTTTCTTT
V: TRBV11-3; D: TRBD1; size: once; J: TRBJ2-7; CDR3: CASSFYTGARGYEQYF; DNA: TGTGCCAGCAGCTTTTACACAGGGGCCCGGGGCTACGAGCAGTACTTC
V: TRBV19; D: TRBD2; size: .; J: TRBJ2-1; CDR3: CASRQSGNSYNEQFF; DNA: TGTGCCAGTAGACAAAGCGGGAACTCCTACAATGAGCAGTTCTTC
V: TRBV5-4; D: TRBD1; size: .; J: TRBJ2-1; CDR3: CASSLQGGRWNEQFF; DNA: TGTGCCAGCAGCCTACAGGGGGGAAGGTGGAATGAGCAGTTCTTC
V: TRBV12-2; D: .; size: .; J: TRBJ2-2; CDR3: CASRLAGLAGGPNCTGELFF; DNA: TGTGCAAGTCGCTTAGCGGGACTAGCGGGGGGGCCCAATTGCACCGGGGAGCTGTTTTTT
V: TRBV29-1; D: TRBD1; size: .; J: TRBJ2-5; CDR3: CSAVPGQGTQETQYF; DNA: TGCAGCGCAGTCCCGGGACAGGGGACACAAGAGACCCAGTACTTC
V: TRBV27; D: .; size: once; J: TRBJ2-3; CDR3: CASSFGLKDTQYF; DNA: TGTGCCAGCAGTTTCGGACTCAAGGATACGCAGTATTTT
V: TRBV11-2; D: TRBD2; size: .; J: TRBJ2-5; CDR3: CASSLRTSRQETQYF; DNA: TGTGCCAGCAGCTTACGGACTAGTCGCCAAGAGACCCAGTACTTC
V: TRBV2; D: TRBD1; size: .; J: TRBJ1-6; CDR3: CASRRDSVNNSPLHF; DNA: TGTGCCAGCAGGCGGGACAGCGTAAATAATTCACCCCTCCACTTT
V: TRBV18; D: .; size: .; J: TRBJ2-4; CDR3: CASSQNFGGSGIQYF; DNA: TGTGCCAGCTCTCAAAACTTTGGGGGGTCAGGCATTCAGTACTTC
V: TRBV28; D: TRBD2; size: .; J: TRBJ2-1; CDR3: CASRLGSGPRLGEQFF; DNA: TGTGCCAGCAGGTTAGGTAGCGGGCCCAGGCTTGGTGAGCAGTTCTTC
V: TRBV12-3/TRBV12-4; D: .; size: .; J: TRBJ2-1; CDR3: CASSRREYNEQFF; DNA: TGTGCCAGCAGCCGGAGAGAGTACAATGAGCAGTTCTTC
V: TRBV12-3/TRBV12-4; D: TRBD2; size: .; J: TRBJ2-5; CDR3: CASKLREEETQYF; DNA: TGTGCCAGCAAACTCCGGGAGGAGGAGACCCAGTACTTC
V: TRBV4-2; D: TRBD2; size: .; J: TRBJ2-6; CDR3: CASSPPGGRSGANVLTF; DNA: TGTGCCAGCAGCCCCCCGGGGGGGCGCTCTGGGGCCAACGTCCTGACTTTC
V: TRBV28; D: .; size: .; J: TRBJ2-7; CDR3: CASNPTGEWGYEQYF; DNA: TGTGCCAGCAACCCCACGGGGGAGTGGGGCTACGAGCAGTACTTC
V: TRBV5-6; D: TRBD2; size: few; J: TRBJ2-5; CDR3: CASSRRLAGVKETQYF; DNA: TGTGCCAGCAGCCGGCGACTAGCGGGGGTCAAAGAGACCCAGTACTTC
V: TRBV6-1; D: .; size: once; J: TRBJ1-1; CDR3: CASSSLDSRVF; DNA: TGTGCCAGCAGTTCGCTGGACAGCCGAGTCTTT
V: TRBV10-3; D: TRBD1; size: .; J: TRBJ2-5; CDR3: CAISSSDRGETQYF; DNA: TGTGCCATCAGTTCTAGTGACAGGGGTGAGACCCAGTACTTC
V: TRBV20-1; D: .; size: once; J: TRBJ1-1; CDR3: CSASSQQNTEAFF; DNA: TGCAGTGCTAGTTCACAGCAAAACACTGAAGCTTTCTTT
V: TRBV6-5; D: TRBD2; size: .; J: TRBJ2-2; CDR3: CASWASGIGELFF; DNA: TGTGCCAGCTGGGCTAGCGGGATCGGGGAGCTGTTTTTT
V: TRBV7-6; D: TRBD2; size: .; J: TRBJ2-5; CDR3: CASSLTSGGEETQYF; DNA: TGTGCCAGCAGCTTGACTAGCGGGGGGGAAGAGACCCAGTACTTC
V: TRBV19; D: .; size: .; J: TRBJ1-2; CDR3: CASSIGFLVSGGSYGYTF; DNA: TGTGCCAGTAGTATAGGGTTCTTAGTGTCCGGAGGCAGCTATGGCTACACCTTC
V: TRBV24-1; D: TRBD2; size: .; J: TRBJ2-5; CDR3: CATSEESTSGREETQYF; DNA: TGTGCCACCAGTGAGGAATCGACTAGCGGGAGAGAAGAGACCCAGTACTTC
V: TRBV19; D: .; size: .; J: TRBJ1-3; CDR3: CASSMAPGNTIYF; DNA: TGTGCCAGTAGTATGGCCCCTGGAAACACCATATATTTT
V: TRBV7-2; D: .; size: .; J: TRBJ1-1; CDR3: CASQEQGGNAEAFF; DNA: TGTGCCAGCCAAGAACAGGGTGGAAACGCTGAAGCTTTCTTT
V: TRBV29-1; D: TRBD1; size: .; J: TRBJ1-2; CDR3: CSVGLQLTGGAGYTF; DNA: TGCAGCGTTGGACTCCAATTAACAGGGGGCGCGGGCTACACCTTC
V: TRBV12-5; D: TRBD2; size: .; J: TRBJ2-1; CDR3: CASGLSGVVEQFF; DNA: TGTGCTAGTGGTTTGAGCGGGGTGGTTGAGCAGTTCTTC
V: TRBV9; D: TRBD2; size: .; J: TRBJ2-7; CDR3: CASSGRTKREARYYTYEQYF; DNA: TGTGCCAGCAGCGGCCGGACCAAGCGGGAGGCCCGCTATTATACCTACGAGCAGTACTTC
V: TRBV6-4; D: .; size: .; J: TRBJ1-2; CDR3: CASRRTVEIFNYGYTF; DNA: TGTGCCAGCAGAAGGACAGTCGAGATATTTAACTATGGCTACACCTTC
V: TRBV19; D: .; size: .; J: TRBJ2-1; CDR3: CASSISNDNEQFF; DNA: TGTGCCAGTAGTATAAGCAATGACAATGAGCAGTTCTTC
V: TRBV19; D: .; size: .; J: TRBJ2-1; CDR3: CASSSWRGPENEQFF; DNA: TGTGCCAGTTCATCGTGGCGGGGGCCTGAGAATGAGCAGTTCTTC
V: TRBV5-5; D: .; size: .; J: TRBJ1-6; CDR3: CASSLAGRVISPLHF; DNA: TGTGCCAGCAGCCTGGCGGGCAGGGTAATCTCACCCCTCCACTTT
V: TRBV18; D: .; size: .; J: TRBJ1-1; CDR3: CASSPQGIGTEAFF; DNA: TGTGCCAGCTCACCACAGGGGATTGGGACTGAAGCTTTCTTT
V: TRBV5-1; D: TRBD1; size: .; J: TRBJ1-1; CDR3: CASSLSTGGSTEAFF; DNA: TGCGCCAGCAGCTTGAGCACAGGGGGGAGCACTGAAGCTTTCTTT
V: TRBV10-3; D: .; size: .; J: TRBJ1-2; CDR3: CAISGAEGGALRNYGYTF; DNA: TGTGCCATCAGTGGTGCCGAGGGGGGGGCGTTGAGAAACTATGGCTACACCTTC
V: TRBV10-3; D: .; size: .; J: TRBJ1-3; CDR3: CAISEADSTSGNTIYF; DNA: TGTGCCATCAGTGAGGCGGACAGCACCTCTGGAAACACCATATATTTT
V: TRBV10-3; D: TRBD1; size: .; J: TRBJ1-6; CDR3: CATAVGTGDSPLHF; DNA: TGTGCCACCGCGGTGGGGACAGGGGATTCACCCCTCCACTTT
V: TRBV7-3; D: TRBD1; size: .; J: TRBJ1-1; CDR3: CASSLTGTGSTEAFF; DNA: TGTGCCAGCAGCTTAACTGGGACAGGGAGCACTGAAGCTTTCTTT
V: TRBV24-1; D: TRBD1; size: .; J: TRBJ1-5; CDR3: CATSDTTLGQAGQPQHF; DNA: TGTGCCACCAGTGATACTACACTCGGACAGGCTGGTCAGCCCCAGCATTTT
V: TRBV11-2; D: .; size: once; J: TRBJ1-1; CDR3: CASSFEGQGTEAFF; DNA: TGTGCCAGCAGCTTTGAGGGACAAGGAACTGAAGCTTTCTTT
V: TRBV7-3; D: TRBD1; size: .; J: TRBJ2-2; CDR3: CASSLAGGAGTGELFF; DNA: TGTGCCAGCAGCTTAGCAGGGGGCGCCGGCACCGGGGAGCTGTTTTTT
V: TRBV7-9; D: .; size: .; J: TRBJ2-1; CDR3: CASSLGTATPGVGEQFF; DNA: TGTGCCAGCAGCTTAGGGACAGCCACGCCCGGCGTGGGGGAGCAGTTCTTC
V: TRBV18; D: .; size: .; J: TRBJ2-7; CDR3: CASSPRSGGGTSTTEQYF; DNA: TGTGCCAGCTCACCAAGGTCCGGTGGGGGGACCTCCACTACCGAGCAGTACTTC
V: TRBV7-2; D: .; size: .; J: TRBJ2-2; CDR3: CASSSRGAGAGELFF; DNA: TGTGCCAGCAGCTCCCGGGGGGCGGGAGCGGGGGAGCTGTTTTTT
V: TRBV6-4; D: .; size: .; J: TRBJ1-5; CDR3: CASSDSLGGNQPQHF; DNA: TGTGCCAGCAGTGACTCGCTAGGGGGCAATCAGCCCCAGCATTTT
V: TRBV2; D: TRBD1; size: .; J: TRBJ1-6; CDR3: CASSVQGESNSPLHF; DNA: TGTGCCAGCAGTGTACAGGGGGAGAGTAATTCACCCCTCCACTTT